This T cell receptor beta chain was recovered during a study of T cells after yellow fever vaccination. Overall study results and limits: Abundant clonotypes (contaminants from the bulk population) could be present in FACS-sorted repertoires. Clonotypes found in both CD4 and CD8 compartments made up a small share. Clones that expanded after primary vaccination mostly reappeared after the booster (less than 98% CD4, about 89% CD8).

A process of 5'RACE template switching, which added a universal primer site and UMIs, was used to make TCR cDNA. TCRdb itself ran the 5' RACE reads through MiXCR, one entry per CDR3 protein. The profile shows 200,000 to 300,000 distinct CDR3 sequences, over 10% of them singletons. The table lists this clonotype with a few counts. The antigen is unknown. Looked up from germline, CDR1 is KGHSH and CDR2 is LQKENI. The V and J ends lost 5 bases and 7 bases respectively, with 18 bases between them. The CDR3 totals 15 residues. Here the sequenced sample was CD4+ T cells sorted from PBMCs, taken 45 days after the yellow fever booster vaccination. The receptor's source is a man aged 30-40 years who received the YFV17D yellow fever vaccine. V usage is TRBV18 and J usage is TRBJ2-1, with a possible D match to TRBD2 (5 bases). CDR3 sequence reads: CASSLLRVGANEQFF. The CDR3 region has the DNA TGTGCCAGCTCATTACTCCGGGTGGGAGCAAATGAGCAGTTCTTC. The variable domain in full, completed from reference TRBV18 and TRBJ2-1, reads NAGVMQNPRHLVRRRGQEARLRCSPMKGHSHVYWYRQLPEEGLKFMVYLQKENIIDESGMPKERFSAEFPKEGPSILRIQQVVRGDSAAYFCASSLLRVGANEQFFGPGTRLTVL.